This TCR beta chain is drawn from a study of tumor and adjacent non-tumor tissue in lung cancer. Study as a whole: Histology: eleven to twelve adenocarcinoma, a couple of squamous cell carcinoma, 1 small cell lung cancer. The patients, roughly 9 men and a few women, were about 30 to 85 with stage I to III disease.

Worth noting for this clonotype: The antigen remains undetermined. This CDR3 fails to terminate in the conserved phenylalanine or tryptophan, so it likely reflects a read error.

Regarding the study as a whole: Tumor tissue had significantly higher TCR diversity than normal lung. Normal lung showed higher cumulative top 100 clone frequency than tumor.

From germline, CDR1 is DFQATT and CDR2 SNEGSKA (reference sequence). CDR3 length: 12 amino acids. The template was RNA from unsorted bulk tissue. The library came from three nested PCR rounds adapted from ARM-PCR protocols. TCRdb re-analysed the multiplex PCR reads in MiXCR, keeping a single row per CDR3 protein. The repertoire holds approximately 120,000 distinct CDR3 sequences, with more than 60% as singletons. The V and J genes are TRBV20-1 and TRBJ1-5, with D maybe TRBD2 (5 bases). The last part of the DNA fits TRBJ2-3 better; the J call may be wrong. The sequenced sample was lung tumor tissue. The TCR sequence derives from a woman in her sixties with non-small cell lung cancer. CDR3 in amino acids: CSASYGNQPQYY. CDR3 bases: TGCAGTGCTAGTTACGGGAATCAGCCCCAGTATTAT.